These T cell receptor beta chains were read from a single sample in a study of beta chain features in type 1 diabetes. Produced via immunoSEQ multiplex PCR; TCRdb's table is partial and in-frame only. The profile covers about 360,000 clones, with roughly 12% appearing a single time and 0.017% taken by the ten largest. The sample comprised naive CD4+ T cells from blood. The source is a young man in good health. Both conserved end residues are part of each CDR3. A D gene is named only where the DNA matches it firmly. A clone size is listed for some rows: how often the clone was seen (once, few, many), or a class if it is expanded.

size: .; D: TRBD2; V: TRBV7-3; J: TRBJ2-3; DNA: TGTGCCAGCAGCTACAGCGGGGGTGTGATAGATACGCAGTATTTT; CDR3: CASSYSGGVIDTQYF
size: few; D: .; V: TRBV7-2; J: TRBJ2-1; DNA: TGTGCCAGCGAAATCGACAGACAGCGTGAGCAGTTCTTC; CDR3: CASEIDRQREQFF
size: few; D: TRBD1; V: TRBV9; J: TRBJ2-7; DNA: TGTGCCAGCAGCGTGCGGGACAGGGTGGACGAGCAGTACTTC; CDR3: CASSVRDRVDEQYF
size: few; D: .; V: TRBV28; J: TRBJ2-3; DNA: TGTGCCAGCAGTGGGGCCGGAGATACGCAGTATTTT; CDR3: CASSGAGDTQYF
size: few; D: .; V: TRBV30; J: TRBJ2-2; DNA: TGTGCCTGGAGGCGAGGGACAATACGGACCGGGGAGCTGTTTTTT; CDR3: CAWRRGTIRTGELFF
size: .; D: TRBD1; V: TRBV28; J: TRBJ2-7; DNA: TGTGCCAGCAGCCGGGACAGGGGGCTCTACGAGCAGTACTTC; CDR3: CASSRDRGLYEQYF
size: few; D: TRBD1; V: TRBV14; J: TRBJ1-1; DNA: TGTGCCAGCAGCCAGGAACAGGGGTTGGTAACTGAAGCTTTCTTT; CDR3: CASSQEQGLVTEAFF
size: few; D: TRBD1; V: TRBV18; J: TRBJ1-5; DNA: TGTGCCAGCTCACAGGGGACAGGGGATGGGGGCAGGCAGCCCCAGCATTTT; CDR3: CASSQGTGDGGRQPQHF
size: few; D: .; V: TRBV7-9; J: TRBJ1-2; DNA: TGTGCCAGCACCCCTTACAGGAGCCCTAACTATGGCTACACCTTC; CDR3: CASTPYRSPNYGYTF
size: .; D: TRBD2; V: TRBV14; J: TRBJ2-7; DNA: TGTGCCAGCAGCCGAGGACTAGCGGGGATGTCCTACGAGCAGTACTTC; CDR3: CASSRGLAGMSYEQYF
size: few; D: .; V: TRBV7-2; J: TRBJ2-7; DNA: TGTGCCAGCAGCTTAGACACCCAAAGAACCTACGAGCAGTACTTC; CDR3: CASSLDTQRTYEQYF
size: few; D: TRBD2; V: TRBV5-6; J: TRBJ2-3; DNA: TGTGCCAGCAGACGTGTTTTGGGGGGGAGGACAGATACGCAGTATTTT; CDR3: CASRRVLGGRTDTQYF
size: few; D: TRBD2; V: TRBV5-1; J: TRBJ2-7; DNA: TGCGCCAGCAGCTTGACTAGCGGGTTCTACGAGCAGTACTTC; CDR3: CASSLTSGFYEQYF
size: few; D: TRBD2; V: TRBV30; J: TRBJ2-3; DNA: TGTGCCTGGCGGACTAGCGGGAACACAGATACGCAGTATTTT; CDR3: CAWRTSGNTDTQYF
size: few; D: .; V: TRBV7-2; J: TRBJ2-7; DNA: TGTGCCAGCAGCTTAGTGGGCCACGAGCAGTACTTC; CDR3: CASSLVGHEQYF
size: many; D: .; V: TRBV29-1; J: TRBJ2-3; DNA: TGCAGCGTTGTGAGTGGTACTCCGCAGTATTTT; CDR3: CSVVSGTPQYF
size: few; D: .; V: TRBV4-1; J: TRBJ2-5; DNA: TGCGCCAGCAGCTCCGGAGTGCGCCAAGAGACCCAGTACTTC; CDR3: CASSSGVRQETQYF
size: few; D: TRBD2; V: TRBV7-9; J: TRBJ2-3; DNA: TGTGCCAGCAGCGCCGGGACTAGCAGCACAGATACGCAGTATTTT; CDR3: CASSAGTSSTDTQYF
size: few; D: .; V: TRBV4-3; J: TRBJ1-2; DNA: TGCGCCAGCAGCCAAGAAATCGCGAGAGGCTACACCTTC; CDR3: CASSQEIARGYTF
size: .; D: .; V: TRBV2; J: TRBJ1-1; DNA: TGTGCCAGCAGCCAGGTCCTAACTGAAGCTTTCTTT; CDR3: CASSQVLTEAFF
size: .; D: .; V: TRBV28; J: TRBJ2-7; DNA: TGTGCCAGCACCTTAGGAGGGGGCCACGAGCAGTACTTC; CDR3: CASTLGGGHEQYF
size: few; D: .; V: TRBV7-9; J: TRBJ2-5; DNA: TGTGCCAGCAGCTTTAGCGGCTACCAAGAGACCCAGTACTTC; CDR3: CASSFSGYQETQYF
size: few; D: TRBD2; V: TRBV4-2; J: TRBJ2-3; DNA: TGTGCCAGCAGCTCCTCCGGGGCTAGCGGGGCGGATACGCAGTATTTT; CDR3: CASSSSGASGADTQYF
size: few; D: .; V: TRBV18; J: TRBJ1-4; DNA: TGTGCCAGCTCACCTACAAGAGGAACTAATGAAAAACTGTTTTTT; CDR3: CASSPTRGTNEKLFF
size: few; D: .; V: TRBV11-1; J: TRBJ2-7; DNA: TGTGCCAGCAGCATCCCCGGGACACGCTCCTACGAGCAGTACTTC; CDR3: CASSIPGTRSYEQYF
size: .; D: TRBD2; V: TRBV19; J: TRBJ2-1; DNA: TGTGCCAGTAGTAGCGGCGGGAGAGCTCGGGAGCAGTTCTTC; CDR3: CASSSGGRAREQFF
size: few; D: .; V: TRBV10-3; J: TRBJ1-1; DNA: TGTGCCATCAGTGAGGCCCAGAAGTCCTCTGAAGCTTTCTTT; CDR3: CAISEAQKSSEAFF